Below are 6 T cell receptor beta chains sequenced from a single sample in a study of blood T cell repertoires in COVID-19. Repertoires were generated with immunoSEQ multiplex PCR, while TCRdb's copy carries only in-frame clones and drops some. The sample lists 430,000 or so clones; roughly 89% were seen once. The sequenced sample consisted of peripheral blood. These receptor sequences come from a man younger than 35 with COVID-19, enrolled during active disease.

This clone was observed a few times. The rearrangement joins TRBV4-1 to TRBJ1-5, with a possible D match to TRBD1 (5 bases). This CDR3 region has 15 residues. Germline V gene data show CDR1 as MGHRA and CDR2 as YSYEKL. Between the trimmed V and J ends, which lost 1 base and 3 bases, there was a span of 10 bases. The CDR3 protein is CASSQVFRANQPQHF. Written as DNA, the CDR3 is TGCGCCAGCAGCCAAGTTTTCAGGGCCAATCAGCCCCAGCATTTT.

The V call is TRBV5-1, the J call TRBJ2-1; the match to TRBD2 covers 11 bases. J was trimmed by 6 bases and V by 4 bases; bases with no gene match: 9. The CDR3 sequence is 16 residues long. Germline V CDR1 and CDR2: SGHRS, YFSETQ. CDR3 DNA sequence: TGCGCCAGCAGCCTTACTATAGCGGGAGGGGGCAATGAGCAGTTCTTC. Encoded protein: CASSLTIAGGGNEQFF.

This clone has just one count. The chain recombines TRBV28 with TRBJ2-2, with 11 bases that match TRBD2. V lost 4 bases, J lost 8 bases, and 9 bases stayed unmatched. This CDR3 is built from 16 residues. CDR1 MDHEN and CDR2 SYDVKM come from the germline V gene. Written as DNA, the CDR3 is TGTGCCAGCAGTTCATCTAGCGGGGGGAGAAGAGGGGAGCTGTTTTTT. It encodes CASSSSSGGRRGELFF.

CDR3 region: CASRGIGVYYEQYF. The CDR3 DNA is TGTGCCAGCAGGGGGATCGGGGTTTATTACGAGCAGTACTTC. The chain is built from TRBV28 and TRBJ2-7, with TRBD2 as a possible D gene (5 bases). The V and J ends lost 6 bases and 4 bases respectively, with 16 bases between them. CDR1 MDHEN and CDR2 SYDVKM come from the germline V gene. The CDR3 extends over 14 amino acids.

The rearrangement uses TRBV5-8 and TRBJ2-1, with D possibly being TRBD1 (8 bases). This CDR3 contains 13 residues. The germline V gene encodes CDR1 SGHTS and CDR2 YDEGEE. The V gene lost 2 bases and the J gene lost 8 bases, with 11 bases spanning the gap. CDR3 bases: TGTGCCAGCAGCTTCACAGGGGGGGATGAGCAGTTCTTC. Translation: CASSFTGGDEQFF.

This sequence joins TRBV7-3 and TRBJ2-3; tentatively, D is TRBD1 (6 bases). There are 13 residues in the CDR3. V was trimmed by 4 bases and J by 5 bases, leaving 10 bases between them. In germline, CDR1 is SGHTA, CDR2 FQGTGA. The CDR3 DNA follows: TGTGCCAGCAGCTCCTCAGGGGTAGATACGCAGTATTTT. This translates into CASSSSGVDTQYF.